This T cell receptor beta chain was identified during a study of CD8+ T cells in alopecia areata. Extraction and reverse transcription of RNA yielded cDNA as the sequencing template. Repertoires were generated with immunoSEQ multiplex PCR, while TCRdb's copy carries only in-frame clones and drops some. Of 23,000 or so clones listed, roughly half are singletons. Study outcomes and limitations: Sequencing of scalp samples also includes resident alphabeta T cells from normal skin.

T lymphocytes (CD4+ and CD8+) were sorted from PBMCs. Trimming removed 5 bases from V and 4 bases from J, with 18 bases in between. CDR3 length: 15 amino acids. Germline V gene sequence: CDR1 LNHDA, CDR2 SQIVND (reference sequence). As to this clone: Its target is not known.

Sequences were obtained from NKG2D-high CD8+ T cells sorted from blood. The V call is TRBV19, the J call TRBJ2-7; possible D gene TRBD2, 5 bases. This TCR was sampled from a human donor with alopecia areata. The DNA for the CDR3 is TGTGCCAGTAGTTCCGGGGTTCACTTTATGTACGAGCAGTACTTC. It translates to CASSSGVHFMYEQYF.